Described below is a single T cell receptor (beta chain) sequence and its context. The target antigen is unknown. The source of the sample is a study of OX40 agonist ivuxolimab in advanced cancers. The wider study: Ivuxolimab, an agonistic anti-OX40 (CD134) antibody, was given to patients. The study reported partial responses in three patients: one hepatocellular carcinoma, two cutaneous melanoma.

Points from the study as a whole: At 0.1 to 3.0 mg/kg, CD4+ and CD8+ blood T cells expanded clonally by week 6. CD4+ T cells averaged fewer expanded clones than CD8+ T cells.

Profiling relied on immunoSEQ multiplex PCR, and the TCRdb table lists in-frame clones only, not all of them. The top ten hold roughly 0.44% of the sample, which has tens of thousands of clones, about 88% seen once. The CDR3 covers 11 residues. Per the germline V gene, CDR1 is SGHTA and CDR2 is FQGNSA. Trimming pared 5 bases from V and 13 bases from J, leaving 11 bases between. The sequencing here drew on CD4+ or CD8+ T cells sorted from blood, taken in a trial of the OX40 agonist ivuxolimab. This sequence was found in an adult with an advanced solid tumor such as melanoma, head and neck, liver or kidney cancer. This rearrangement joins TRBV7-2 to TRBJ1-4; a possible D gene is TRBD1 (6 bases). The CDR3 loop is CASSADSTLFF. DNA for the CDR3: TGTGCCAGCAGCGCGGACAGTACACTGTTTTTT.